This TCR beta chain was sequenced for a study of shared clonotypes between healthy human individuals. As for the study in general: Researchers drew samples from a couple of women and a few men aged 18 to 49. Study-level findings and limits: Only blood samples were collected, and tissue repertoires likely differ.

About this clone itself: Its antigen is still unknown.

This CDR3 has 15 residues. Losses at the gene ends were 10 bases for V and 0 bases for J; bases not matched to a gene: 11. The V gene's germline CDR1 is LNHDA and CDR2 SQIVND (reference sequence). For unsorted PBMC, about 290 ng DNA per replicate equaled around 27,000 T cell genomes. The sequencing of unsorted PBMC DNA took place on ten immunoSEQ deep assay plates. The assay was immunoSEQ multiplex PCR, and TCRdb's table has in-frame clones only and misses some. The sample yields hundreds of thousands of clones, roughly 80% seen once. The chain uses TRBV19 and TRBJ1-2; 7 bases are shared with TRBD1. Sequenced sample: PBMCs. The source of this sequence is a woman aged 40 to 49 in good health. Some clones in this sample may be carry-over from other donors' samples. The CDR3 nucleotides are TGTGCCACCAAGACAGGGATAAACTCTAACTATGGCTACACCTTC. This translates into CATKTGINSNYGYTF.